This T cell receptor (beta chain) originates from a study of T cell responses to AZD1222 COVID-19 vaccine. Profiled with immunoSEQ multiplex PCR; TCRdb holds only in-frame clones, not every one. The data contain about 42,000 clones, around 89% of them singletons. V was clipped by 6 bases and J by 5 bases; unmatched bases: 3. CDR3 length equals 14 residues. A note on this clone: Antigen: not known.

Regarding the study as a whole: Epitopes outside B.1.351 and B.1.1.7 mutated regions reportedly drew nearly half of spike TCRs. Spike-specific TCR breadth and depth rose after two AZD1222 doses.

The J gene is TRBJ1-5, the V gene TRBV23-1, with TRBD1 identical over 11 bases. TRBV23-1 is known as an ORF, though its function is uncertain. This receptor was taken from an adult who received the AZD1222 COVID-19 vaccine. This specimen consisted of peripheral blood, obtained 28 days after the second AZD1222 dose. In DNA form, the CDR3 reads TGCGCCAGCAGAGGGACAGGGGGTTATCAGCCCCAGCATTTT. Its protein is CASRGTGGYQPQHF.